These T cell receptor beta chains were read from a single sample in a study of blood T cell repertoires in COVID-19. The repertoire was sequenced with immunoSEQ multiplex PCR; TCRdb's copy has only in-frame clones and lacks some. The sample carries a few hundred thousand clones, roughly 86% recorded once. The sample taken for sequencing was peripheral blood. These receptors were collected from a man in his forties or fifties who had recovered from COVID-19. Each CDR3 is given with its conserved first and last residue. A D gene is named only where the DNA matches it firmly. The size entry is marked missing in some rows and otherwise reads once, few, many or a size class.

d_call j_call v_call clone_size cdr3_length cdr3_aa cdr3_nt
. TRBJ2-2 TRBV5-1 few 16 CASSSLTGAGTGELFF TGCGCCAGCAGCTCCCTGACTGGCGCTGGCACCGGGGAGCTGTTTTTT
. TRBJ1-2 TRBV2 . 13 CASSEGRNRGYTF TGTGCCAGCAGTGAAGGGAGAAATAGAGGCTACACCTTC
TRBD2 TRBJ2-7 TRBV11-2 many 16 CASSRVGSSGFHEQYF TGTGCCAGCAGTCGTGTGGGTTCTAGCGGATTTCACGAGCAGTACTTC
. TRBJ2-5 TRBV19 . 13 CASSAVQAETQYF TGTGCCAGTAGTGCTGTCCAGGCGGAGACCCAGTACTTC
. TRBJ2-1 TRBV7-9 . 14 CASSSETRRNEQFF TGTGCCAGCAGCTCGGAGACTAGGAGAAATGAGCAGTTCTTC
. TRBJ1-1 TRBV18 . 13 CASSQGFDTEAFF TGTGCCAGCTCACAGGGGTTTGACACTGAAGCTTTCTTT
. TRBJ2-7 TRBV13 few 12 CASSPLAGEQYF TGTGCCAGCAGCCCTTTGGCGGGCGAGCAGTACTTC
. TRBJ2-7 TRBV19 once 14 CASSITAGRYEQYF TGTGCCAGTAGTATAACGGCGGGGAGATACGAGCAGTACTTC
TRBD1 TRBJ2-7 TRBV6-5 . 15 CASSYRTGNSYEQYF TGTGCCAGCAGTTACCGGACAGGGAACTCCTACGAGCAGTACTTC
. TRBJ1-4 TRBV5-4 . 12 CASRGVGEKLFF TGTGCCAGCCGGGGTGTCGGAGAAAAACTGTTTTTT
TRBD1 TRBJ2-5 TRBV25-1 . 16 CASSLSRTGFEETQYF TGTGCCAGCTCCCTGAGCCGGACAGGGTTTGAAGAGACCCAGTACTTC
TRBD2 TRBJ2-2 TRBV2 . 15 CASSPGTSGTGELFF TGTGCCAGCAGTCCCGGGACTAGCGGGACGGGGGAGCTGTTTTTT
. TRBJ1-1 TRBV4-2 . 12 CASGGRGKEAFF TGTGCCAGCGGGGGGCGGGGGAAAGAAGCTTTCTTT
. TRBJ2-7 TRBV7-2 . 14 CASSGGAYSYEQYF TGTGCCAGCAGCGGGGGGGCCTACTCCTACGAGCAGTACTTC
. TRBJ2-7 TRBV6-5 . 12 CASRGVPYEQYF TGTGCCAGCCGCGGGGTCCCCTACGAGCAGTACTTC
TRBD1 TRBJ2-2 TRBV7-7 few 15 CASSPTGGDTGELFF TGTGCCAGCAGCCCGACAGGGGGGGACACCGGGGAGCTGTTTTTT
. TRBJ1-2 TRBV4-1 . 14 CASSQAGRNYGYTF TGCGCCAGCAGCCAAGCGGGGAGGAACTATGGCTACACCTTC
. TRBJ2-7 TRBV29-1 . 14 CSVGPGVGSYEQYF TGCAGCGTTGGGCCAGGGGTCGGCTCCTACGAGCAGTACTTC
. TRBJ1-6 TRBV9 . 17 CASSPRRAPGVDSPLHF TGTGCCAGCAGCCCACGCAGGGCCCCGGGAGTCGATTCACCCCTCCACTTT
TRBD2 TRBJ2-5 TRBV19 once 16 CATRPRYGLAEETQYF TGTGCCACACGACCACGTTACGGACTAGCGGAAGAGACCCAGTACTTC
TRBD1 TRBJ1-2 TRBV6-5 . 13 CAIRTGSNYGYTF TGTGCCATCCGGACAGGCAGTAACTATGGCTACACCTTC
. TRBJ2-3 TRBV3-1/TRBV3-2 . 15 CASSHLESGTDTQYF TGTGCCAGCAGCCACCTGGAGAGTGGAACGGATACGCAGTATTTT
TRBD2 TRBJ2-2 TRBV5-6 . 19 CASSSPTDWTAGDSGELFF TGTGCCAGCAGCTCGCCGACGGACTGGACGGCGGGAGACTCCGGGGAGCTGTTTTTT
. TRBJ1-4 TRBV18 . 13 CASSPGAVEKLFF TGTGCCAGCTCACCAGGGGCGGTTGAAAAACTGTTTTTT
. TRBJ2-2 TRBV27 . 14 CASSLPGGTGELFF TGTGCCAGCAGCTTGCCCGGGGGCACCGGGGAGCTGTTTTTT